This is a list of T cell receptor beta chains from one sample in a study of T cell repertoires in cytomegalovirus infection. TCRdb reanalysed the reads using MiXCR and keeps one entry per CDR3 protein. The table lists roughly 300,000 distinct CDR3 sequences, 8% to 10% of them singletons. The material sequenced was PBMCs. These receptors were obtained from a human donor in good health (CMV status not recorded). Some clones in this sample may be carry-over from other donors' samples. Each CDR3 is given with its conserved first and last residue. Fields, in order: V gene, J gene, clone size, D gene, CDR3 DNA, CDR3 protein. A D gene is named only where the DNA matches it firmly. Size values are once, few and many counts, or a class for expanded clones, and some rows have none.

V gene: TRBV27
J gene: TRBJ2-3
clone size: many
D gene: NA
CDR3 DNA: TGTGCCAGCAGTTTCGCGGTCGGCACAGATACGCAGTATTTT
CDR3 protein: CASSFAVGTDTQYF

V gene: TRBV7-2
J gene: TRBJ1-3
clone size: many
D gene: NA
CDR3 DNA: TGTGCCAGCAGCTTCGGTCCGGGCGACACCATATATTTT
CDR3 protein: CASSFGPGDTIYF

V gene: TRBV11-1
J gene: TRBJ1-1
clone size: NA
D gene: NA
CDR3 DNA: TGTGCCAGCAGCCCATATGGGCCGATGGCCCGATCTGAAGCTTTCTTT
CDR3 protein: CASSPYGPMARSEAFF

V gene: TRBV10-3
J gene: TRBJ1-6
clone size: few
D gene: NA
CDR3 DNA: TGTGCCATCAGTGAGTCGGAGGGGAGTAGCTCCTATAATTCACCCCTCCACTTT
CDR3 protein: CAISESEGSSSYNSPLHF

V gene: TRBV7-2
J gene: TRBJ2-1
clone size: many
D gene: NA
CDR3 DNA: TGTGCCAGCAGCCATTACGGACAGTACAATGAGCAGTTCTTC
CDR3 protein: CASSHYGQYNEQFF

V gene: TRBV7-2
J gene: TRBJ2-1
clone size: many
D gene: NA
CDR3 DNA: TGTGCCAGCACGCCGCCCGGCACGCGAACCTACAATGAGCAGTTCTTC
CDR3 protein: CASTPPGTRTYNEQFF

V gene: TRBV28
J gene: TRBJ2-1
clone size: NA
D gene: NA
CDR3 DNA: TGTGCCAGCAGTTTATATATGGCGGGGAGCTCCTACAATGAGCAGTTCTTC
CDR3 protein: CASSLYMAGSSYNEQFF

V gene: TRBV20-1
J gene: TRBJ2-3
clone size: NA
D gene: NA
CDR3 DNA: TGCAGTGCTAGATCTGTAGCGCGCACAGATACGCAGTATTTT
CDR3 protein: CSARSVARTDTQYF

V gene: TRBV27
J gene: TRBJ2-1
clone size: many
D gene: NA
CDR3 DNA: TGTGCCAGCAGTTTATGGAGGAGCGATGAGCAGTTCTTC
CDR3 protein: CASSLWRSDEQFF

V gene: TRBV20-1
J gene: TRBJ2-7
clone size: NA
D gene: TRBD1
CDR3 DNA: TGCAGTGCCCGGACAGGGGGCTTCAACGAGCAGTACTTC
CDR3 protein: CSARTGGFNEQYF

V gene: TRBV5-4
J gene: TRBJ2-2
clone size: NA
D gene: TRBD2
CDR3 DNA: TGTGCCAGCAGCTTGGGACGAGCGGGAGCCGGGGCCCACCGGGAGCTGTTTTTT
CDR3 protein: CASSLGRAGAGAHRELFF

V gene: TRBV6-8
J gene: TRBJ1-1
clone size: NA
D gene: NA
CDR3 DNA: TGTGCCAGCAGGGAGATGGGTGAAGCTTTCTTT
CDR3 protein: CASREMGEAFF

V gene: TRBV2
J gene: TRBJ1-4
clone size: NA
D gene: TRBD1
CDR3 DNA: TGTGCCACCAAGATCGACAGGGGTGATGAAAAACTGTTTTTT
CDR3 protein: CATKIDRGDEKLFF

V gene: TRBV19
J gene: TRBJ1-6
clone size: few
D gene: NA
CDR3 DNA: TGTGCCAGTAGCCATTTTTTGACGTCGGCTGACAGCTCCTATAATTCACCCCTCCACTTT
CDR3 protein: CASSHFLTSADSSYNSPLHF